Sequencing of this T cell receptor beta chain was carried out in a study of regulatory T cells in long-lasting Graves disease. The wider study: Patients with new Graves' disease had used antithyroid drugs below 3 months. Study outcomes and limitations: Persistent disease preferred TRBV28, TRBJ1-2 and TRBJ2-5.

Many counts were recorded for this clonotype. Antigen specificity is unknown. Time point reported: newly diagnosed GD, antithyroid drugs for less than 3 months. RNA isolated from PBMCs was used to make the TCR library. According to the study, TCR beta libraries were built with iRepertoire HTBI primers and CDR3-region Arm-PCR. Each CDR3 protein is one row after TCRdb ran MiXCR on the multiplex PCR reads. Of 580,000 or so distinct CDR3 sequences detected, roughly 15% appear once; the ten largest clones hold about 12%. The CDR3 is 14 residues long. Germline CDR1 SGHAT, CDR2 FQNNGV. Trimming left V 1 base short and J 5 bases short, with 11 bases between. These data also formed part of another study, on T cells in Graves' hyperthyroidism and ophthalmopathy. That publication notes: The HTBI primer set served for first-round RT-PCR of the TCR CDR3. Among thyroid clonotypes expanded above 0.001, most also appeared in blood.

This chain uses TRBV11-2 with TRBJ2-5; perhaps TRBD2 as D (5 bases). This specimen consisted of peripheral blood mononuclear cells (PBMCs), obtained at new diagnosis, from a patient treated with antithyroid drugs. This receptor was identified in a man aged 18 to 29 with Graves disease. Here the CDR3 DNA reads TGTGCCAGCAGCTTAGGGGGAACGGGGGAGACCCAGTACTTC. It encodes CASSLGGTGETQYF. Combining the CDR3 with reference TRBV11-2 and TRBJ2-5 gives the whole variable domain EAGVAQSPRYKIIEKRQSVAFWCNPISGHATLYWYQQILGQGPKLLIQFQNNGVVDDSQLPKDRFSAERLKGVDSTLKIQPAKLEDSAVYLCASSLGGTGETQYFGPGTRLLVL.